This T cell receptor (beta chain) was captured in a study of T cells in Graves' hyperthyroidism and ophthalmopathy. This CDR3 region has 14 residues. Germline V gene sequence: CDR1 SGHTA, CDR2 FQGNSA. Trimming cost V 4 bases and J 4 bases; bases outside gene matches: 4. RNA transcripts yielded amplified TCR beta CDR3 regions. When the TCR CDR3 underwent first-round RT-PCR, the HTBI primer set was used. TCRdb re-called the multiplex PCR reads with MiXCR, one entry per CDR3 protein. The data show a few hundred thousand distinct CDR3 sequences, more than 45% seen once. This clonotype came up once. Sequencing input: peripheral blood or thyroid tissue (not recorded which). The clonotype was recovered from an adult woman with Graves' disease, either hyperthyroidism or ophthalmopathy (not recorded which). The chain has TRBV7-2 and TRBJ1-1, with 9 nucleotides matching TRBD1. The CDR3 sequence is CASSSYRGPTEAFF. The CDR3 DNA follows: TGTGCCAGCAGCTCCTACAGGGGGCCCACTGAAGCTTTCTTT.